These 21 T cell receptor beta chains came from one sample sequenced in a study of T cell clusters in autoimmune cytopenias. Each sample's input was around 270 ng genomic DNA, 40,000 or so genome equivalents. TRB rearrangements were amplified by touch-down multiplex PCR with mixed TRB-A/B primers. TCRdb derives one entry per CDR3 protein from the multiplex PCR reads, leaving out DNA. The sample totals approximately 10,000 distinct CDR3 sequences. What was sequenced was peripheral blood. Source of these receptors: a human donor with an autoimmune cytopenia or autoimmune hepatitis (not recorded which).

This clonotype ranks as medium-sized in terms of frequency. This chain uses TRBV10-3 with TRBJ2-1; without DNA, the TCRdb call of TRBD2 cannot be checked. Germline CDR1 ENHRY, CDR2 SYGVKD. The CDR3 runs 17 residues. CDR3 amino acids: CAISLSGSSGTYNEQFF.

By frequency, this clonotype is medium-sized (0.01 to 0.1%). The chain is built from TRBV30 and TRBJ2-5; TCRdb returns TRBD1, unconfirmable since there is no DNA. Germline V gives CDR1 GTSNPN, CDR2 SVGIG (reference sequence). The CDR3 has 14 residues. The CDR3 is CAWSVRGGRETQYF.

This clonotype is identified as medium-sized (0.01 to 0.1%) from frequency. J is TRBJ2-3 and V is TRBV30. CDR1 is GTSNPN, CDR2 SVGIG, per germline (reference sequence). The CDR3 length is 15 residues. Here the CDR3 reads CAWSRSVGSTDTQYF.

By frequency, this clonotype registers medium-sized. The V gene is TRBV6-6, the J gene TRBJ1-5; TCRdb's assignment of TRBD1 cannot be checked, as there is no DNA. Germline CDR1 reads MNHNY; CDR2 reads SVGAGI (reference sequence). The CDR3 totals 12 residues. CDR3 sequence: CATDSPNQPQHF.

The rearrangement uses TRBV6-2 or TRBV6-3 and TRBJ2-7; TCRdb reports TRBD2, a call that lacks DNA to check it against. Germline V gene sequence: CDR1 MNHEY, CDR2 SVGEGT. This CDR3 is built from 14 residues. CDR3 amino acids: CASSHSGQSYEQYF.

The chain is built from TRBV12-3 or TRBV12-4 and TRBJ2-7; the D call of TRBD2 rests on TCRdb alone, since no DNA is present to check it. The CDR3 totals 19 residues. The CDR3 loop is CASVAAGGMGLSGTYEQYF.

The CDR3 sequence: CASSPNDRETQYF. V usage is TRBV14 and J usage is TRBJ2-5; TCRdb designates TRBD1, a call that cannot be tested without DNA. Germline assignment: CDR1 SGHDN and CDR2 FVKESK. The CDR3 extends over 13 amino acids.

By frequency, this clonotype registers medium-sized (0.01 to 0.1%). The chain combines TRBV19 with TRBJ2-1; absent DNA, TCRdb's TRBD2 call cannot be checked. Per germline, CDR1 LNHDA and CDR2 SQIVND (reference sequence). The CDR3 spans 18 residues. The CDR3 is CASSIRLAGLSSYNEQFF.

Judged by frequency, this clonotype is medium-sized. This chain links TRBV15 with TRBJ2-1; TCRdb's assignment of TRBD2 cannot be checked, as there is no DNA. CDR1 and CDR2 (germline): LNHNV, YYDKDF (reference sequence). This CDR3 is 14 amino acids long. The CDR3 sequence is CATRDSGRVYEQFF. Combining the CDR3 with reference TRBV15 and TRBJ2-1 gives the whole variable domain DAMVIQNPRYQVTQFGKPVTLSCSQTLNHNVMYWYQQKSSQAPKLLFHYYDKDFNNEADTPDNFQSRRPNTSFCFLDIRSPGLGDTAMYLCATRDSGRVYEQFFGPGTRLTVL.

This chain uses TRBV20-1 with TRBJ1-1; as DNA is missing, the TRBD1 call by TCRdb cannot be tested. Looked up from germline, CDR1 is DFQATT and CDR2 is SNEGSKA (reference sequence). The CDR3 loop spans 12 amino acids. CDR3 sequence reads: CSARQRGTEAFF.

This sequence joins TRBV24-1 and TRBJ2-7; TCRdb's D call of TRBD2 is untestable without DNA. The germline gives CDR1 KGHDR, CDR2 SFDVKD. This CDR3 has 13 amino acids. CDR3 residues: CATSDFGGYEQYF.

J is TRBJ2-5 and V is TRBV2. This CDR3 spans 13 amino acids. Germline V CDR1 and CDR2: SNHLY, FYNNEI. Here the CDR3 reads CASSGNKQETQYF.

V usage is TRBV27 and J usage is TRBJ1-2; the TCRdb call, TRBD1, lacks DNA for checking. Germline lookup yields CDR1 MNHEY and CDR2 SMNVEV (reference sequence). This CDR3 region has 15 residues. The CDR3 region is CASSDAQGDLYGYTF.

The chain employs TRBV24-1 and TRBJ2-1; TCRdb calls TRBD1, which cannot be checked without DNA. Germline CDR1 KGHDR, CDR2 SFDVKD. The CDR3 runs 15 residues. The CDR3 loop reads CATSEQGRDFNEQFF.

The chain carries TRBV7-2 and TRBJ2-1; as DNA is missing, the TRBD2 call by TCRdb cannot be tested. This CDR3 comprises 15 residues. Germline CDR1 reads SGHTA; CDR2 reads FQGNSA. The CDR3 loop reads CASSLVGRQGNEQFF.

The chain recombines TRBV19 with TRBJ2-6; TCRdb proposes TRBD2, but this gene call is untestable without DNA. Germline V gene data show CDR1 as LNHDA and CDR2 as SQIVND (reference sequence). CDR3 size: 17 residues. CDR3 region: CASSIEGPRSGANVLTF.

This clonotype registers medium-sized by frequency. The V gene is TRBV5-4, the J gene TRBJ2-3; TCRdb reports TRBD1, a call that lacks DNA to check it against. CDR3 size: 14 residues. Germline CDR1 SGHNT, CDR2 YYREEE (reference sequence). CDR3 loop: CASSQDRGTDTQYF.

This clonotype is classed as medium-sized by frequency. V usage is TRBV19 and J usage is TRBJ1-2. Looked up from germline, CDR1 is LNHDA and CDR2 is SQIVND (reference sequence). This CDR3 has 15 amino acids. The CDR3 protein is CASSIVNGQRSGYTF.

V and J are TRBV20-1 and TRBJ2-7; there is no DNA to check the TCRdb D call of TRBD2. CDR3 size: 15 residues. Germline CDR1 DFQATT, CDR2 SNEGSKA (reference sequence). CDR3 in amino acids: CSAVVGRPLGWEQYF.

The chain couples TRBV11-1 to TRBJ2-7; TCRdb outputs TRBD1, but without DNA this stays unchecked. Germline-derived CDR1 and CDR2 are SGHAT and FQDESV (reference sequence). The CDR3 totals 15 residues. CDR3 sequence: CASSPWQGASYEQYF.

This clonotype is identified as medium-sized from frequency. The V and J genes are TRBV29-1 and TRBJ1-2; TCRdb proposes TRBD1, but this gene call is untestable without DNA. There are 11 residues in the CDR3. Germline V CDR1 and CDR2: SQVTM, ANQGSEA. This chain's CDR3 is CSVGQDNGYTF.